What follows are 3 T cell receptor beta chains derived from one specimen sequenced in a study of T-cell memory formation after mild COVID-19. TCRdb ran MiXCR on the 5' RACE reads and lists one entry per CDR3 protein. Found here are approximately 300,000 distinct CDR3 sequences, less than 20% of them singletons; the top ten hold 20% to 25%. Source material: PBMCs or a T cell subset sorted from them (not recorded which). The source of these receptors is a man aged 18 to 29 who had mild COVID-19 (a few samples of this study predate the infection). Cell type and time point are not known.

The chain recombines TRBV4-1 with TRBJ1-3; no definite D call. CDR1 MGHRA and CDR2 YSYEKL come from the germline V gene. Between the trimmed V and J ends, which lost 0 bases and 4 bases, there was a span of 16 bases. The length of the CDR3 is 17 residues. CDR3 nucleotides: TGCGCCAGCAGCCAAGATTCTACCGGGGTGGCGGGAAACACCATATATTTT. Translating it yields CASSQDSTGVAGNTIYF.

This chain uses TRBV6-6 with TRBJ1-1; TRBD1 aligns across 7 bases. This CDR3 is built from 13 residues. V gave up 8 bases and J gave up 1 base; unmatched junction bases: 4. Looked up from germline, CDR1 is MNHNY and CDR2 is SVGAGI (reference sequence). The CDR3 sequence is CASAGTANTEAFF. CDR3 nucleotides: TGTGCCAGCGCCGGGACAGCGAACACTGAAGCTTTCTTT.

This clonotype has only a few counts. CDR3 coding DNA: TGTGCCAGCAGTTATCGGGGTCGGGAGCAGTTCTTC. Its translation is CASSYRGREQFF. The chain joins TRBV6-2 or TRBV6-3 to TRBJ2-1, with a possible D match to TRBD2 (5 bases). CDR3 size: 12 residues. The V end lost 3 bases, the J end lost 10 bases, and 10 bases lay between the germline ends. The germline V gene encodes CDR1 MNHEY and CDR2 SVGEGT.